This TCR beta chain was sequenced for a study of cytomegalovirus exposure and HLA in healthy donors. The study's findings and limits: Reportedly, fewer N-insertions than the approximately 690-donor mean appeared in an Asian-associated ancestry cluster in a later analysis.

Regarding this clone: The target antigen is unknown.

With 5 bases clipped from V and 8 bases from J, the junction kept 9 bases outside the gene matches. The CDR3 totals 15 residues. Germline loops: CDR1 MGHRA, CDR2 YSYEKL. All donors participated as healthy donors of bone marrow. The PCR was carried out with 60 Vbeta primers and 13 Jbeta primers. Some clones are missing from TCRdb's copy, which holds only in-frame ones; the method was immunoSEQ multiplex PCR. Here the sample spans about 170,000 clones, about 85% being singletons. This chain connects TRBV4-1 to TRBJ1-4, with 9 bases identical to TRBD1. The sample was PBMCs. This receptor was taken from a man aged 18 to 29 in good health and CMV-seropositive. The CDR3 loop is CASSARRTGEEKLFF. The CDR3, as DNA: TGCGCCAGCAGCGCCCGGAGGACAGGGGAGGAAAAACTGTTTTTT.